Below are 6 T cell receptor beta chains sequenced from a single sample in a study of T cell changes during pregnancy in multiple sclerosis. Assay: immunoSEQ multiplex PCR; the TCRdb copy retains only in-frame clones and omits some. The table has tens of thousands of clones, approximately 92% seen once. The sample taken for sequencing was peripheral blood. These receptors were obtained from a female donor with multiple sclerosis, enrolled in a pregnancy study.

In nucleotides, the CDR3 is TGCAGCGGGGGCCCACAGGTAAACTTGAACACTGAAGCTTTCTTT. This sequence encodes CSGGPQVNLNTEAFF. The chain recombines TRBV29-1 with TRBJ1-1; D possibly corresponds to TRBD1 (5 bases). The V end was cut by 7 bases, the J end by 0 bases, with 18 bases between. Germline V gene lookup returns CDR1 SQVTM and CDR2 ANQGSEA. The CDR3 consists of 15 residues.

The chain has TRBV6-5 and TRBJ1-1, with 8 bases identical to TRBD1. The CDR3 is 14 residues long. Trimming cost V 6 bases and J 1 base; bases outside gene matches: 4. Germline CDR1 and CDR2: MNHEY and SVGAGI. This CDR3 is CASSRTGPNTEAFF. The CDR3 DNA is TGTGCCAGCAGCCGGACAGGGCCGAACACTGAAGCTTTCTTT.

A single count supports this clone. This rearrangement joins TRBV4-1 to TRBJ1-2, with D unresolved. CDR1 is MGHRA, CDR2 YSYEKL, per germline. The ends were cut back, 0 bases at V and 4 bases at J, with 12 bases in the middle. The CDR3 length is 15 residues. The CDR3 spells CASSQDGWGGYGYTF. CDR3 DNA: TGCGCCAGCAGCCAAGATGGGTGGGGAGGCTATGGCTACACCTTC.

A few counts support this clone. CDR3 in amino acids: CASSNVLRQGNTGELFF. CDR3 coding DNA: TGTGCCAGCAGTAATGTACTGAGACAGGGAAACACCGGGGAGCTGTTTTTT. The chain recombines TRBV7-6 with TRBJ2-2, with 7 bases that match TRBD1. In germline, CDR1 is SGHVS, CDR2 FNYEAQ. The CDR3 is 17 residues long. After removal of 6 bases from V and 2 bases from J, the junction contained 12 bases not matched to a gene.

The V and J genes are TRBV6-1 and TRBJ2-7; TRBD2 matches at 8 bases. The germline gives CDR1 MNHNS, CDR2 SASEGT. J was trimmed by 6 bases and V by 5 bases; bases with no gene match: 6. The CDR3 is 13 amino acids. Here the CDR3 DNA reads TGTGCCAGCAGTTTGGGACTAGTCCCCGAGCAGTACTTC. It is translated as CASSLGLVPEQYF.

The chain couples TRBV5-6 to TRBJ1-1; D might be TRBD1 (6 bases). Deletions cut 4 bases from V and 0 bases from J, with 13 bases between. From germline, CDR1 is SGHDT and CDR2 YYEEEE. The CDR3 has 15 residues. The CDR3 here is CASSPGQRLNTEAFF. DNA for the CDR3: TGTGCCAGCAGCCCGGGACAACGATTGAACACTGAAGCTTTCTTT.